What follows describes a single T cell receptor (beta chain). The antigen remains unidentified. Before sequencing took place, the ViraFEST assay used viral peptide pools to expand antigen-specific CD4+ T cells. After roughly ten days in culture, the CD4+ T cells were isolated. It was between March and December 2020 that the person had a SARS-CoV-2 infection confirmed by PCR. Participants got two doses of BNT162b2 or mRNA-1273 vaccine. Culturing of a few million PBMC per well took place with 8.5 to 10 IU/ml IL-2 and 9 to 10 ug/ml peptides. Sequencing was performed with immunoSEQ multiplex PCR; in TCRdb, only in-frame clones are kept and a portion is missing. The data hold roughly 16,000 clones, with about 70% observed a single time. The data were obtained in a study of vaccination effects on CD4 cells after COVID-19. The CDR3 consists of 14 residues. Unmatched junction bases numbered 4, after V lost 4 bases and J lost 1 base. Germline CDR1 is SGHNT and CDR2 is YYREEE (reference sequence).

Sample: CD4+ T cells from PBMCs cultured with SARS-CoV-2 spike peptides, taken after COVID-19 vaccination. The sequence was obtained from a human donor who had a prior SARS-CoV-2 infection. J is TRBJ2-5 and V is TRBV5-4, with 7 bases aligning to TRBD2. CDR3 residues: CASSLAVGQETQYF. The DNA of the CDR3 is TGTGCCAGCAGCCTAGCGGTTGGCCAAGAGACCCAGTACTTC.